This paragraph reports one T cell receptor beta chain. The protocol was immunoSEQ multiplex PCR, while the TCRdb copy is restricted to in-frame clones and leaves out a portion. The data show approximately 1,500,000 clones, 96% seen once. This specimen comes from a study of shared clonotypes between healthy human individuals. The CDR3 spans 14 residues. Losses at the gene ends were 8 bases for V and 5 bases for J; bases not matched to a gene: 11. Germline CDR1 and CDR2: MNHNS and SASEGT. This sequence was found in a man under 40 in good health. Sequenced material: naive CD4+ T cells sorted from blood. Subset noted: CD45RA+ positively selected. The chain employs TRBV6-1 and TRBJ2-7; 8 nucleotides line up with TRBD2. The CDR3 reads CASRRGLERNEQYF. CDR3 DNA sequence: TGTGCCAGCCGTAGGGGACTAGAGAGAAACGAGCAGTACTTC.